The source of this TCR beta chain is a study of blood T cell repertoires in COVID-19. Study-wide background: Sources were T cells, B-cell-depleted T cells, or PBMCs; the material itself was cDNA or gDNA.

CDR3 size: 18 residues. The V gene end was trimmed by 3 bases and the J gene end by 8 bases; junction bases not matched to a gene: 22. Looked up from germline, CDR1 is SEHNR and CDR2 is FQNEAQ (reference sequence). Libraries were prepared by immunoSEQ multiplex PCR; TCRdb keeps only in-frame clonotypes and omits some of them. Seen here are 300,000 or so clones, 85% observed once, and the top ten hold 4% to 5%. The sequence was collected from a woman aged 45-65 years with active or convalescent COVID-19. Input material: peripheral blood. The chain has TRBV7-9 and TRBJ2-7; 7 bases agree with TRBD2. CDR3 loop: CASSFWAGDFGFAYQQYF. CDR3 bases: TGTGCCAGCAGCTTCTGGGCGGGAGACTTCGGCTTCGCGTACCAGCAGTACTTC.